The 21 T cell receptor beta chains below were found in one sample sequenced in a study of cytomegalovirus exposure and HLA in healthy donors. Vbeta (60) and Jbeta (13) primers were used in the PCR. Repertoires were generated with immunoSEQ multiplex PCR, while TCRdb's copy carries only in-frame clones and drops some. The repertoire includes approximately 95,000 clones, around 81% of them detected once, and approximately 4% sits in the top ten. The sequenced sample was PBMCs. These receptors originate from a woman aged 70 to 79 in good health and CMV-seropositive.

Concerning this clone: One end of the junction does not line up with germline, which may come from a read error. This chain joins TRBV7-7 and TRBJ2-1, with TRBD2 matching over 8 bases. The CDR3 consists of 15 residues. From germline, CDR1 is SSHAT and CDR2 FNYEAQ (reference sequence). Written as DNA, the CDR3 is TGTGCTAGCAGCTTATTAACTAGCGGCCCCAATGAGCAGTTCTTC. It encodes CASSLLTSGPNEQFF. The whole variable domain, remainder taken from reference TRBV7-7 and TRBJ2-1, is GAGVSQSPRYKVTKRGQDVTLRCDPISSHATLYWYQQALGQGPEFLTYFNYEAQPDKSGLPSDRFSAERPEGSISTLTIQRTEQRDSAMYRCASSLLTSGPNEQFFGPGTRLTVL.

This clone was seen only once. This chain links TRBV28 with TRBJ2-2; 7 positions agree with TRBD1. CDR3 length equals 14 residues. J was trimmed by 5 bases and V by 6 bases; bases with no gene match: 6. Per the germline V gene, CDR1 is MDHEN and CDR2 is SYDVKM. For the CDR3, the DNA is TGTGCCAGCAGACTTAACAGGGGAACCGGGGAGCTGTTTTTT. Encoded protein: CASRLNRGTGELFF.

The chain uses TRBV6-6 and TRBJ1-2; 8 bases are a match to TRBD1. The CDR3 covers 14 residues. Per the germline V gene, CDR1 is MNHNY and CDR2 is SVGAGI (reference sequence). V trimming: 5 bases; J trimming: 7 bases; junction bases outside the gene matches: 9. The CDR3 loop is CASSTADRGGGYTF. The DNA for the CDR3 is TGTGCCAGCAGTACCGCCGACAGGGGCGGTGGCTACACCTTC.

V and J are TRBV27 and TRBJ1-1, with TRBD1 matching 10 bases. Germline CDR1 reads MNHEY; CDR2 reads SMNVEV (reference sequence). Losses at the gene ends were 3 bases for V and 5 bases for J; bases not matched to a gene: 6. There are 15 residues in the CDR3. CDR3 loop: CASSFFWTGGTEAFF. CDR3 DNA sequence: TGTGCCAGCAGTTTTTTCTGGACAGGGGGGACTGAAGCTTTCTTT.

The chain carries TRBV6-6 and TRBJ2-5; 7 bases are a match to TRBD2. With the DNA end fitting TRBJ2-7 better, the J assignment may be wrong. From germline, CDR1 is MNHNY and CDR2 SVGAGI (reference sequence). The CDR3 extends over 16 amino acids. The DNA of the CDR3 is TGTGCCAGCAGTTACTCGAGTACTAGCGTCTCCTACGAGCAGTACTTC. It yields the protein CASSYSSTSVSYEQYF.

The chain is built from TRBV5-1 and TRBJ2-5, with D maybe TRBD2 (6 bases). The CDR3 runs 15 residues. CDR1 and CDR2 from the germline V gene are SGHRS and YFSETQ. V lost 0 bases to trimming and J lost 2 bases, with 11 bases between them. DNA for the CDR3: TGCGCCAGCAGCTTGGAAGGAGGGAGGCAAGAGACCCAGTACTTC. Protein sequence: CASSLEGGRQETQYF. Supplemented by reference TRBV5-1 and TRBJ2-5, the full variable domain reads KAGVTQTPRYLIKTRGQQVTLSCSPISGHRSVSWYQQTPGQGLQFLFEYFSETQRNKGNFPGRFSGRQFSNSRSEMNVSTLELGDSALYLCASSLEGGRQETQYFGPGTRLLVL.

The gene calls are TRBV5-6 and TRBJ2-7, with 13 nucleotides matching TRBD2. Germline trimming cut 4 bases from V and 3 bases from J; bases unmatched to any gene: 13. Germline CDR1 and CDR2: SGHDT and YYEEEE. The CDR3 has 18 amino acids. Here the CDR3 reads CASSPRTSGSTPHYEQYF. CDR3 DNA: TGTGCCAGCAGCCCCCGGACTAGCGGGAGTACCCCCCACTACGAGCAGTACTTC.

V is TRBV19 and J is TRBJ1-2, with 12 bases aligning to TRBD1. V dropped 6 bases and J dropped 5; count of bases not matched to a gene: 13. The CDR3 loop spans 17 amino acids. Germline V gene data show CDR1 as LNHDA and CDR2 as SQIVND (reference sequence). In DNA form, the CDR3 reads TGTGCCAGTAGGGCCGGGACAGGGGGCTCGGTTATGTATGGCTACACCTTC. Translating gives CASRAGTGGSVMYGYTF.

This chain uses TRBV6-5 with TRBJ2-1; 9 nucleotides agree with TRBD1. This CDR3 is built from 13 residues. Germline V lookup: CDR1 MNHEY, CDR2 SVGAGI. Trimming removed 5 bases from V and 7 bases from J; junction bases left unmatched: 3. The CDR3 DNA is TGTGCCAGCAGTAACGGACAGGGGAATGAGCAGTTCTTC. Amino acid sequence: CASSNGQGNEQFF.

The table lists this clone with a count of one. The chain combines TRBV9 with TRBJ2-4; perhaps TRBD2 as D (7 bases). V was cut by 0 bases and J by 7 bases, with 11 bases left in between. Germline V CDR1 and CDR2: SGDLS, YYNGEE. The CDR3 is made up of 14 amino acids. The CDR3 DNA reads TGTGCCAGCAGCGTAGAGGGGGGGATGAACATTCAGTACTTC. Residues: CASSVEGGMNIQYF.

J is TRBJ2-5 and V is TRBV28; 8 nucleotides match TRBD1. The end of the DNA is better explained by TRBJ2-7, so the J call may be wrong. CDR1 is MDHEN, CDR2 SYDVKM, per germline. The CDR3 is 16 amino acids. The CDR3 here is CASSLSGQGISYEQYF. The CDR3 nucleotides are TGTGCCAGCAGTTTATCCGGACAGGGTATCTCCTACGAGCAGTACTTC.

This rearrangement joins TRBV5-1 to TRBJ2-2; 7 bases line up with TRBD1. CDR1 SGHRS and CDR2 YFSETQ come from the germline V gene. This CDR3 region has 14 residues. The V and J ends lost 9 bases and 6 bases, in that order; junction bases with no gene match: 11. The CDR3 is CATGQEAISGELFF. Here the CDR3 DNA reads TGCGCCACCGGACAGGAAGCGATATCCGGGGAGCTGTTTTTT. Full variable domain (remainder filled in from reference TRBV5-1 and TRBJ2-2): KAGVTQTPRYLIKTRGQQVTLSCSPISGHRSVSWYQQTPGQGLQFLFEYFSETQRNKGNFPGRFSGRQFSNSRSEMNVSTLELGDSALYLCATGQEAISGELFFGEGSRLTVL.

This clone was counted a single time. V is TRBV9 and J is TRBJ2-1; 8 bases align to TRBD1. There are 15 residues in the CDR3. With 0 bases clipped from V and 2 bases from J, the junction kept 1 base outside the gene matches. CDR1 is SGDLS and CDR2 is YYNGEE in the germline V gene. Here the CDR3 reads CASSVEGQAYNEQFF. The CDR3 DNA follows: TGTGCCAGCAGCGTAGAGGGACAGGCCTACAATGAGCAGTTCTTC.

The rearrangement joins TRBV21-1 to TRBJ2-2; the D segment call TRBD1 is taken from the table without a DNA check. TRBV21-1 is deemed a pseudogene. The length of the CDR3 is 13 residues. As DNA, the CDR3 is TGTGCCAGCAGCAAGGCAGGGACCGGGGAGCTGTTTTTT. Residues: CASSKAGTGELFF.

This chain connects TRBV15 to TRBJ2-4; 8 bases are shared with TRBD1. The CDR3 totals 14 residues. V lost 8 bases, J lost 3 bases, and 6 bases stayed unmatched. Germline V lookup: CDR1 LNHNV, CDR2 YYDKDF (reference sequence). In nucleotides, the CDR3 is TGTGCCACCGCCGGGACAGGCAGCAAAAACATTCAGTACTTC. The encoded protein is CATAGTGSKNIQYF.

The gene calls are TRBV5-4 and TRBJ2-7; D might be TRBD1 (6 bases). V was clipped by 4 bases and J by 2 bases, with 10 bases between them. The CDR3 totals 13 residues. Germline loops: CDR1 SGHNT, CDR2 YYREEE (reference sequence). The CDR3 DNA is TGTGCCAGCAGCCCCAGGGGCCCCTACGAGCAGTACTTC. Its translation: CASSPRGPYEQYF.

This clone was seen a handful of times. The V and J genes are TRBV6-5 and TRBJ2-7; D not certain. Germline CDR1 is MNHEY and CDR2 is SVGAGI. The CDR3 is 12 residues long. V gave up 6 bases and J gave up 5 bases, with 11 bases separating them. CDR3 in DNA: TGTGCCAGCAGGCCAACAAGAAACGAGCAGTACTTC. Residues: CASRPTRNEQYF.

The rearrangement links TRBV7-2 to TRBJ2-1; 8 bases are shared with TRBD2. The CDR3 has 14 amino acids. Germline lookup yields CDR1 SGHTA and CDR2 FQGNSA. The V segment lost 5 bases and the J segment 3 bases; nucleotides outside the gene matches: 3. The CDR3, as DNA: TGTGCCAGCAGCGTAGGGACTAGCTACAATGAGCAGTTCTTC. This codes for CASSVGTSYNEQFF. The whole variable domain, filled in from reference TRBV7-2 and TRBJ2-1, reads GAGVSQSPSNKVTEKGKDVELRCDPISGHTALYWYRQSLGQGLEFLIYFQGNSAPDKSGLPSDRFSAERTGGSVSTLTIQRTQQEDSAVYLCASSVGTSYNEQFFGPGTRLTVL.

The table lists this clone with a few counts. This rearrangement joins TRBV10-3 to TRBJ2-5; 10 bases agree with TRBD2. Germline CDR1 is ENHRY and CDR2 is SYGVKD. The ends lost 3 bases at V and 3 bases at J; junction bases unmatched: 1. The CDR3 runs to 14 residues. The CDR3 DNA is TGTGCCATCAGTGAAACTAGCGGGAAAGAGACCCAGTACTTC. Its translation: CAISETSGKETQYF.

The V gene is TRBV5-1, the J gene TRBJ2-4; the match to TRBD2 covers 11 bases. The CDR3 consists of 17 residues. Trimming at V came to 0 bases and at J to 2 bases, leaving 4 bases not matched to a gene. In germline, CDR1 is SGHRS, CDR2 YFSETQ. CDR3 loop: CASSLATSGSPKNIQYF. The CDR3 region has the DNA TGCGCCAGCAGCTTGGCCACTAGCGGGAGCCCCAAAAACATTCAGTACTTC.

This chain connects TRBV23-1 to TRBJ1-1; maybe TRBD1 (5 bases). TRBV23-1 is noted as an ORF with a role that remains uncertain. This CDR3 is 19 amino acids long. V shed 2 bases and J shed 0 bases, with 22 bases lying between them. Here the CDR3 DNA reads TGCGCCAGCAGTCAAAAATTGGTCAGGGTATGCGAGATGAACACTGAAGCTTTCTTT. Translation: CASSQKLVRVCEMNTEAFF.